These T cell receptor beta chains were read from a single sample in a study of Tregs in tolerant kidney transplant recipients. Clones were read by immunoSEQ multiplex PCR, and TCRdb kept only the in-frame ones, dropping some. The repertoire holds about 240,000 clones, with roughly four fifths as singletons. Sample: CD4+ T cells from blood. The source of these receptors is a human donor in good health. CDR3s include the opening cysteine and the closing phenylalanine or tryptophan. D genes are given only for firm matches. Clone size is stated in some rows and not others, as once, few, many or a class when expanded.

D gene,V gene,clone size,J gene,CDR3 length,CDR3 DNA,CDR3 protein
NA,TRBV9,NA,TRBJ2-3,13,TGTGCCAGCAGCGTAGCTATGGTGGATACGCAGTATTTT,CASSVAMVDTQYF
TRBD2,TRBV5-5,NA,TRBJ2-2,13,TGTGCCAGCAGCTCGCTAGCGGTCGGGGAGCTGTTTTTT,CASSSLAVGELFF
TRBD2,TRBV5-1,NA,TRBJ2-1,16,TGCGCCAGCAGCTCATACCAGAGCGGGATTCACAATGAGCAGTTCTTC,CASSSYQSGIHNEQFF
NA,TRBV30,NA,TRBJ2-1,14,TGTGCTTGGCGGGACAGCCGATTGGGCTATGAGCAGTTCTTC,CAWRDSRLGYEQFF
NA,TRBV7-6,few,TRBJ1-3,17,TGTGCCAGCAGCTCCCGGCCGGCAGTAAGCTCTGGAAACACCATATATTTT,CASSSRPAVSSGNTIYF
NA,TRBV7-2,NA,TRBJ1-5,14,TGTGCCAGCAGCTTAGGAAAAGGCAATCAGCCCCAGCATTTT,CASSLGKGNQPQHF
TRBD2,TRBV7-9,NA,TRBJ2-5,16,TGTGCCAGCAGCTTAGGACTAGCGGGGGGCCAAGAGACCCAGTACTTC,CASSLGLAGGQETQYF
NA,TRBV6-5,NA,TRBJ1-3,14,TGTGCCAGCAGACAGTCTCTCTCTGGAAACACCATATATTTT,CASRQSLSGNTIYF
NA,TRBV27,NA,TRBJ1-2,14,TGTGCCAGCAGTAGGGAGGGGGTCGGCTATGGCTACACCTTC,CASSREGVGYGYTF
NA,TRBV19,NA,TRBJ1-3,13,TGTGCCAGTAGGACGGTCTCTGGAAACACCATATATTTT,CASRTVSGNTIYF
NA,TRBV2,NA,TRBJ2-2,15,TGTGCCAGCAGTGATAGCAGGGGGAACACCGGGGAGCTGTTTTTT,CASSDSRGNTGELFF
NA,TRBV5-4,few,TRBJ2-7,16,TGTGCCAGCAGCTTGGGGGGAAGACAAGGTGGCTACGAGCAGTACTTC,CASSLGGRQGGYEQYF
TRBD1,TRBV19,NA,TRBJ1-4,14,TGTGCCAGTAGTACCGGGACAGCTAATGAAAAACTGTTTTTT,CASSTGTANEKLFF
TRBD2,TRBV27,NA,TRBJ2-1,14,TGTGCCAGCAGTTTCACTAGCGGGACCAATGAGCAGTTCTTC,CASSFTSGTNEQFF
TRBD1,TRBV5-4,NA,TRBJ2-7,15,TGTGCCAGCAGACAGGGACAGGGCCCCCCCTACGAGCAGTACTTC,CASRQGQGPPYEQYF
TRBD1,TRBV7-9,NA,TRBJ2-5,18,TGTGCCAGCAGCGTCATCAGGACAGGTCCGATATCTGGGGAGACCCAGTACTTC,CASSVIRTGPISGETQYF
NA,TRBV11-2,NA,TRBJ2-7,12,TGTGCCAGCAGCTTAGCGTGGGCCGAGCAGTACTTC,CASSLAWAEQYF
NA,TRBV4-1,once,TRBJ2-5,16,TGCGCCAGCAGCCAAGATTCGGGACTGAACCAAGAGACCCAGTACTTC,CASSQDSGLNQETQYF
NA,TRBV29-1,NA,TRBJ2-7,13,TGCAGCGTTCTATTGGGGGGTTCCTACGAGCAGTACTTC,CSVLLGGSYEQYF
NA,TRBV5-1,NA,TRBJ2-1,13,TGCGCCAGCAGCTTGGCCGGGGGCAATGAGCAGTTCTTC,CASSLAGGNEQFF
NA,TRBV10-2,once,TRBJ2-1,15,TGCGCCAGCAGTGATAGTGACAGATACTACAATGAGCAGTTCTTC,CASSDSDRYYNEQFF
NA,TRBV6-6,NA,TRBJ1-5,12,TGTGCCAGCAGTCGTAGCAATCAGCCCCAGCATTTT,CASSRSNQPQHF
TRBD1,TRBV2,NA,TRBJ2-5,17,TGTGCCAGCAGCGCCCACCCGGGACAGGGCTCCCAAGAGACCCAGTACTTC,CASSAHPGQGSQETQYF
NA,TRBV6-6,NA,TRBJ2-7,14,TGTGCCAGCAGTTCCCCGGGACTCTATTACGAGCAGTACTTC,CASSSPGLYYEQYF
NA,TRBV5-4,NA,TRBJ1-2,14,TGTGCCAGCAGCTTGCGGACAGCGAACTATGGCTACACCTTC,CASSLRTANYGYTF
NA,TRBV7-8,NA,TRBJ2-1,17,TGTGCCAGCAGCTTAGTCGGCGGGTCCCGGCCGAACAATGAGCAGTTCTTC,CASSLVGGSRPNNEQFF
NA,TRBV6-5,few,TRBJ2-1,16,TGTGCCAGCAGTTTAACAGGGGAGGCCTCCTACAATGAGCAGTTCTTC,CASSLTGEASYNEQFF
NA,TRBV6-5,NA,TRBJ2-7,13,TGTGCCAGCAGTCAAAGAGGAGGCTACGAGCAGTACTTC,CASSQRGGYEQYF
TRBD2,TRBV18,NA,TRBJ2-1,14,TGTGCCAGCTCACCGACGCTAGCGGGCAATGAGCAGTTCTTC,CASSPTLAGNEQFF
NA,TRBV14,NA,TRBJ2-3,16,TGTGCCAGCAGCCTCCGACAGGATTACCGCACAGATACGCAGTATTTT,CASSLRQDYRTDTQYF
TRBD2,TRBV4-1,few,TRBJ2-3,18,TGCGCCAGCAGCCAATCGGGACTAGCGGGGGGCCGCACAGATACGCAGTATTTT,CASSQSGLAGGRTDTQYF
NA,TRBV4-2,NA,TRBJ2-2,16,TGTGCCAGCAGCCAAGTAGTCTGGACCGCCACCGGGGAGCTGTTTTTT,CASSQVVWTATGELFF
NA,TRBV4-1,NA,TRBJ2-1,17,TGCGCCAGCAGCCAAGAATGGACCTTTGGTGCCTACAATGAGCAGTTCTTC,CASSQEWTFGAYNEQFF
NA,TRBV10-2,NA,TRBJ1-5,13,TGCGCCCAAAACAGGCTAGGCAATCAGCCCCAGCATTTT,CAQNRLGNQPQHF
TRBD1,TRBV4-1,once,TRBJ1-1,15,TGCGCCAGCAGCCCCCTCGGGACAGGGATCACTGAAGCTTTCTTT,CASSPLGTGITEAFF
NA,TRBV5-5,once,TRBJ1-1,13,TGTGCCAGCAGCTTGGTTCGGAACACTGAAGCTTTCTTT,CASSLVRNTEAFF
TRBD1,TRBV6-1,NA,TRBJ2-5,14,TGTGCCAGCAGCTGGACAGGGGCTGGGGAGACCCAGTACTTC,CASSWTGAGETQYF
TRBD1,TRBV6-1,NA,TRBJ2-7,11,TGTGCCACGGACAGGGACTACGAGCAGTACTTC,CATDRDYEQYF
NA,TRBV7-6,once,TRBJ1-2,13,TGTGCCAGCAGCCTTCCGGGGGGGGATGGCTACACCTTC,CASSLPGGDGYTF
NA,TRBV27,once,TRBJ1-1,13,TGTGCCAGCAGTTTAAAGGGATGGACTGAAGCTTTCTTT,CASSLKGWTEAFF
NA,TRBV11-2,NA,TRBJ2-5,15,TGTGCCAGCAGCTTAGAGCTTGGACAATCAGAGACCCAGTACTTC,CASSLELGQSETQYF
NA,TRBV7-3,NA,TRBJ2-2,14,TGTGCCAGCAGCTTATCACAGAACACCGGGGAGCTGTTTTTT,CASSLSQNTGELFF
TRBD1,TRBV5-1,few,TRBJ1-1,17,TGCGCCAGCAGCCGACAGGGCCAAGAATATATGAACACTGAAGCTTTCTTT,CASSRQGQEYMNTEAFF
TRBD1,TRBV27,NA,TRBJ2-1,15,TGTGCCAGCAGTCCCCAGGGGGCTTCCTACAATGAGCAGTTCTTC,CASSPQGASYNEQFF
NA,TRBV6-5,once,TRBJ1-6,15,TGTGCCAGCAGTTACTCTGGGGACTATAATTCACCCCTCCACTTT,CASSYSGDYNSPLHF
NA,TRBV5-1,NA,TRBJ2-7,14,TGCGCCAGCAGCTTAACGGGACGGAGGAACGAGCAGTACTTC,CASSLTGRRNEQYF
TRBD2,TRBV7-2,NA,TRBJ2-5,19,TGTGCCAGCAGCGAGGGTAGAGCAGCGGGGGGGCTCTACCAAGAGACCCAGTACTTC,CASSEGRAAGGLYQETQYF
NA,TRBV5-1,NA,TRBJ2-3,15,TGCGCCAGCAGCTTACTACCGGGCAGCACAGATACGCAGTATTTT,CASSLLPGSTDTQYF
TRBD2,TRBV7-6,NA,TRBJ2-2,17,TGTGCCAGCAGCCTCGGACTAGCGGGGGGACACACCGGGGAGCTGTTTTTT,CASSLGLAGGHTGELFF
TRBD1,TRBV4-1,NA,TRBJ1-1,15,TGCGCCAGCAGCCAAGAGACAGGGAGGTTCACTGAAGCTTTCTTT,CASSQETGRFTEAFF
NA,TRBV4-1,NA,TRBJ2-2,18,TGCGCCAGCAGCCAAGATCTAGCCCAAATTATATTCACCGGGGAGCTGTTTTTT,CASSQDLAQIIFTGELFF
TRBD2,TRBV7-4,NA,TRBJ2-1,16,TGTGCCAGCAGCTTGGCACTAGCGGGAGCCTACAATGAGCAGTTCTTC,CASSLALAGAYNEQFF
NA,TRBV4-2,NA,TRBJ2-1,17,TGTGCCAGTAGCCAAGATGGACTGCTGAGCTCCTACAATGAGCAGTTCTTC,CASSQDGLLSSYNEQFF
NA,TRBV19,NA,TRBJ2-4,13,TGTGCCAGTAGTATAGGTGGGTCAACCATTCAGTACTTC,CASSIGGSTIQYF
NA,TRBV7-9,NA,TRBJ1-4,15,TGTGCCAGCAGCCCCCCGGGGGTAACTAATGAAAAACTGTTTTTT,CASSPPGVTNEKLFF
NA,TRBV2,NA,TRBJ1-5,15,TGTGCCAGCAGGTCACAGGGCACTAGCAATCAGCCCCAGCATTTT,CASRSQGTSNQPQHF
NA,TRBV2,few,TRBJ2-7,12,TGTGCCAGCAGTGAACTAGCCTACGAGCAGTACTTC,CASSELAYEQYF